The present T cell receptor (beta chain) was sequenced within a study of T-cell reconstitution after alpha-beta-depleted transplantation in children. Unique molecular identifiers were incorporated during preparation of the TCRbeta library. MiXCR, applied by TCRdb to the PCR reads, yields one record per CDR3 protein. The repertoire holds fewer than 550,000 distinct CDR3 sequences, with 15% to 20% as singletons. The receptor's source is a boy younger than two who had a stem cell transplant for Wiskott-Aldrich syndrome, so the T cells may come from the graft donor. This specimen consisted of PBMCs, mostly from graft donor cells, obtained 360 days after TCRalphabeta/CD19-depleted stem cell transplant.

CDR3 region: CASSFLPPGRTSGVGDTQYF. CDR3 coding DNA: TGTGCCAGCAGTTTTCTCCCGCCGGGCCGGACTAGCGGGGTCGGGGATACGCAGTATTTT. The J gene is TRBJ2-3, the V gene TRBV28; 12 bases match TRBD2. V lost 3 bases, J lost 6 bases, and 19 bases stayed unmatched. CDR1 and CDR2 (germline): MDHEN, SYDVKM. CDR3 length: 20 residues.